The 2 T cell receptor beta chains below come from one sample, sequenced in a study of vaccination effects on CD4 cells after COVID-19. Their recognized antigens are unknown. Antigen-specific CD4+ T cell clonotypes were called by their expansion after viral peptide-pool culture in ViraFEST. Subsequent to about 10 days of culture, CD4+ T cells were isolated. Assay used: immunoSEQ multiplex PCR; TCRdb lists only in-frame clones, some missing. The table has some 79,000 clones, around four fifths seen once. Sequencing was performed on CD4+ T cells from PBMCs cultured with HCoV-229E spike peptides, taken before COVID-19 vaccination. The receptor source for this set is a human donor who received a COVID-19 vaccine.

V and J are TRBV10-3 and TRBJ1-3; D remains ambiguous. The CDR3 consists of 14 residues. V shed 3 bases and J shed 0 bases, with 6 bases lying between them. Germline V gene data show CDR1 as ENHRY and CDR2 as SYGVKD. The CDR3 DNA sequence: TGTGCCATCAGTGACGGATTCTCTGGAAACACCATATATTTT. Residues: CAISDGFSGNTIYF.

The rearrangement joins TRBV28 to TRBJ1-1; no clear D gene. CDR1 is MDHEN, CDR2 SYDVKM, per germline. The CDR3 has 10 amino acids. With 6 bases removed from V and 6 bases from J, the gap between germline ends came to 5 bases. CDR3 sequence: CASRQSEAFF. DNA of the CDR3: TGTGCCAGCAGGCAGTCTGAAGCTTTCTTT.